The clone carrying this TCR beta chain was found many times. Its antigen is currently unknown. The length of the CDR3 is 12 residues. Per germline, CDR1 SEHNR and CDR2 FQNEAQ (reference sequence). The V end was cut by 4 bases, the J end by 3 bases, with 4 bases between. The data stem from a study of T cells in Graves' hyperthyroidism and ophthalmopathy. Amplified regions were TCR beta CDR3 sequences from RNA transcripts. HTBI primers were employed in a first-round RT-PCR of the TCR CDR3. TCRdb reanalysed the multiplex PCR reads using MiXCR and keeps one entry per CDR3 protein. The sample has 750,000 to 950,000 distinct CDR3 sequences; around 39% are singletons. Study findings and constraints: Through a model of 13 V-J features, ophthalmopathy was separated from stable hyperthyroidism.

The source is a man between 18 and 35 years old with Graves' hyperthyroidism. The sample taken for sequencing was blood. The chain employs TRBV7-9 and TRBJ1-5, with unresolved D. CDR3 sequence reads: CASSYNNQPQHF. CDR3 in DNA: TGTGCCAGCAGCTACAACAATCAGCCCCAGCATTTT.